This T cell receptor (beta chain) was recorded in a study of T cells after yellow fever vaccination. General study findings and limits: Re-detected after boosting: most primary clones, 96% of CD4 and around 86% of CD8.

V lost 3 bases, J lost 2 bases, and 11 bases lay in between. The CDR3 runs 14 residues. From germline, CDR1 is MNHEY and CDR2 SVGAGI. One entry per CDR3 protein results from TCRdb running MiXCR on the 5' RACE reads. The profile shows some 500,000 distinct CDR3 sequences, roughly 13% of them singletons. Points on this clonotype: Its antigen is not identified.

This sample comprised PBMCs, obtained on the day of the yellow fever booster vaccination. The clonotype originates from a man under 40 who received the YFV17D yellow fever vaccine. This rearrangement joins TRBV6-5 to TRBJ2-7; D possibly uses TRBD1 or TRBD2 (5 bases each). The CDR3 protein is CASSYGDLPYEQYF. The CDR3 region has the DNA TGTGCCAGCAGTTATGGGGACCTTCCCTACGAGCAGTACTTC.